These 14 T cell receptor beta chains were sequenced from one sample in a study of T cell responses to AZD1222 COVID-19 vaccine. Profiling relied on immunoSEQ multiplex PCR, and the TCRdb table lists in-frame clones only, not all of them. This sample has more than 95,000 clones, with roughly nine tenths found just once. This specimen was peripheral blood, taken 28 days after the second AZD1222 dose. The receptors come from an adult who received the AZD1222 COVID-19 vaccine.

The count of this clone is one. This chain joins TRBV28 and TRBJ2-7, with D perhaps being TRBD1 or TRBD2 (6 bases each). Germline lookup yields CDR1 MDHEN and CDR2 SYDVKM. V dropped 3 bases and J dropped 0 bases, with 12 bases sitting between them. The CDR3 has 15 residues. DNA of the CDR3: TGTGCCAGCAGTTTGAGGGGGGTGAGCTCCTACGAGCAGTACTTC. Protein sequence: CASSLRGVSSYEQYF.

This clone has just one count. The chain combines TRBV7-2 with TRBJ1-4; D perhaps matches TRBD1 (6 bases). The V gene lost 5 bases and the J gene lost 6 bases, with 22 bases spanning the gap. Germline V lookup: CDR1 SGHTA, CDR2 FQGNSA. The CDR3 is made up of 17 amino acids. The CDR3 coding sequence is TGTGCCAGCAGCGAAACGCTGGTGGGGGGGGGCGATGAAAAACTGTTTTTT. Translated: CASSETLVGGGDEKLFF.

V gene TRBV7-9 combines with J gene TRBJ2-7, with D perhaps TRBD2 (6 bases). Germline V lookup: CDR1 SEHNR, CDR2 FQNEAQ (reference sequence). This CDR3 region has 15 residues. V lost 2 bases and J lost 1, with 12 bases in between. CDR3 DNA sequence: TGTGCCAGCAGCTTATCCGGCCTAGCGTCCTACGAGCAGTACTTC. Translated, it gives CASSLSGLASYEQYF.

The rearrangement joins TRBV6-2 or TRBV6-3 to TRBJ2-3, with D perhaps TRBD2 (6 bases). Per germline, CDR1 MNHEY and CDR2 SVGEGT. The V and J ends lost 6 bases and 0 bases respectively, with 10 bases between them. The CDR3 extends over 14 amino acids. In DNA form, the CDR3 reads TGTGCCAGCAGCCCGGGGGTCAGCACAGATACGCAGTATTTT. It specifies CASSPGVSTDTQYF.

The chain has TRBV27 and TRBJ2-1; perhaps TRBD2 as D (6 bases). The CDR3 is 15 amino acids. Germline CDR1 and CDR2: MNHEY and SMNVEV (reference sequence). V dropped 2 bases and J dropped 5 bases, with 13 bases sitting between them. The CDR3 sequence: CASSLTGVINNEQFF. CDR3 bases: TGTGCCAGCAGTTTAACGGGGGTGATTAACAATGAGCAGTTCTTC.

The CDR3 is CASSPQENTEAFF. CDR3 nucleotides: TGTGCCAGCTCACCACAAGAGAACACTGAAGCTTTCTTT. This rearrangement joins TRBV18 to TRBJ1-1; the D is unclear. The CDR3 is 13 residues long. Deletions cut 1 base from V and 1 base from J, with 4 bases between. Germline CDR1 and CDR2: KGHSH and LQKENI.

This sequence joins TRBV3-1 (or the pseudogene TRBV3-2) and TRBJ1-1, with D unclear. The germline gives CDR1 LGHDT, CDR2 YNNKEL (reference sequence). The CDR3 extends over 16 amino acids. Trimming removed 6 bases at V and 0 bases at J, with 17 bases between. The CDR3 spells CASRLLSGRLNTEAFF. The CDR3 nucleotides are TGTGCCAGCAGACTACTAAGTGGCAGACTGAACACTGAAGCTTTCTTT.

The chain uses TRBV23-1 and TRBJ2-7; D remains ambiguous. TRBV23-1 is given ORF status, its function remaining uncertain. The CDR3 has 15 residues. Trimming pared 2 bases from V and 1 base from J, leaving 12 bases between. CDR3 region: CASSQSGVRSYEQYF. In nucleotides, the CDR3 is TGCGCCAGCAGTCAAAGTGGGGTCAGATCCTACGAGCAGTACTTC.

V is TRBV12-3 or TRBV12-4 and J is TRBJ2-7; 7 bases are shared with TRBD1. V was pared by 6 bases and J by 6 bases, with 8 bases of the junction left unmatched. This CDR3 is built from 13 residues. The CDR3 sequence is CASRTTGSGEQYF. The CDR3 region has the DNA TGTGCCAGCAGAACGACAGGGTCGGGCGAGCAGTACTTC.

V is TRBV5-5 and J is TRBJ1-6, with D possibly being TRBD1 (6 bases). The V end lost 1 base, the J end lost 8 bases, and 10 bases lay between the germline ends. Germline CDR1 and CDR2: SGHKS and YYEKEE (reference sequence). The CDR3 extends over 14 amino acids. CDR3 coding DNA: TGTGCCAGCAGCTTGTCGGACAGCTATTCACCCCTCCACTTT. As protein: CASSLSDSYSPLHF.

The chain recombines TRBV28 with TRBJ1-1; 10 positions agree with TRBD1. The CDR3 loop spans 18 amino acids. The germline gives CDR1 MDHEN, CDR2 SYDVKM. Losses at the gene ends were 7 bases for V and 10 bases for J; bases not matched to a gene: 24. The CDR3 here is CASTQAQPGQGNPRSAFF. In nucleotides, the CDR3 is TGTGCCAGCACCCAGGCACAACCGGGACAGGGGAATCCGCGGTCAGCTTTCTTT.

The rearrangement links TRBV10-3 to TRBJ2-1, with TRBD1 identical over 9 bases. The length of the CDR3 is 18 residues. V lost 3 bases, J lost 4 bases, and 13 bases stayed unmatched. Germline V gene lookup returns CDR1 ENHRY and CDR2 SYGVKD. This CDR3 reads CAISDNTGGGSLYNEQFF. CDR3 sequence (DNA): TGTGCCATCAGTGATAACACAGGGGGCGGTTCATTATACAATGAGCAGTTCTTC.

The V and J genes are TRBV5-6 and TRBJ1-6; TRBD1 aligns across 7 bases. Germline assignment: CDR1 SGHDT and CDR2 YYEEEE. Losses at the gene ends were 0 bases for V and 9 bases for J; bases not matched to a gene: 9. The CDR3 extends over 16 amino acids. CDR3 in amino acids: CASSLAGTGDGSPLHF. In nucleotides, the CDR3 is TGTGCCAGCAGCTTGGCTGGTACAGGGGATGGTTCACCCCTCCACTTT.

This clone was recorded a few times. The chain combines TRBV19 with TRBJ2-1, with 9 bases lining up with TRBD1. The germline gives CDR1 LNHDA, CDR2 SQIVND (reference sequence). The CDR3 length is 16 residues. Unmatched junction bases numbered 9, after V lost 1 base and J lost 8 bases. CDR3 coding DNA: TGTGCCAGTAGTATAGGTGGGACAGGGCTTGAGTATGAGCAGTTCTTC. It specifies CASSIGGTGLEYEQFF.